This is a list of T cell receptor beta chains from one sample in a study of T cells in Graves' hyperthyroidism and ophthalmopathy. TCRdb redid the calling of the multiplex PCR reads with MiXCR, one entry per CDR3 protein. This sample has more than 300,000 distinct CDR3 sequences, with around a sixth found just once. The sample taken for sequencing was blood. Receptors originate from a man between 18 and 35 years old with Graves' ophthalmopathy. Each CDR3 is given with its conserved first and last residue. The D gene is left open where the match is weak. The size of a clone is reported for some rows only, either as once, few or many, or as a class for expanded clones.

clone size	D gene	V gene	J gene	CDR3 DNA	CDR3 protein
.	.	TRBV28	TRBJ1-3	TGTGCCAGCAGTTTCAGACAGATCTCTGGAAACACCATATATTTT	CASSFRQISGNTIYF
.	.	TRBV3-1	TRBJ2-3	TGTGCCAGCAGCCCGCAAGACTATACGCAGTATTTT	CASSPQDYTQYF
.	.	TRBV20-1	TRBJ2-3	TGCAGTGCCGGTGGGGCCAGGGCCACAGATACGCAGTATTTT	CSAGGARATDTQYF
many	.	TRBV5-8	TRBJ1-1	TGTGCCAGCAGCACGTACCCGGGGGCGCCCCCCGCGAACACTGAAGCTTTCTTT	CASSTYPGAPPANTEAFF
.	TRBD1	TRBV3-1	TRBJ2-7	TGTGCCAGCAGCTACAGGGGCTTCTCCTACGAGCAGTACTTC	CASSYRGFSYEQYF
many	TRBD1	TRBV28	TRBJ2-2	TGTGCCAGCAGCCCGACAGGGGTTAACACCGGGGAGCTGTTTTTT	CASSPTGVNTGELFF
.	TRBD1	TRBV6-1	TRBJ2-5	TGTGCCAGCAGTACCCAGGGGGACAGGGGGGCGTACTTC	CASSTQGDRGAYF
few	.	TRBV6-5	TRBJ2-7	TGTGCCAGCAGTTACGGGCCGACCTCCTACGAGCAGTACTTC	CASSYGPTSYEQYF
few	.	TRBV29-1	TRBJ1-3	TGCAGCGTTGAAAAGGCCCTGTCTGGAAACACCATATATTTT	CSVEKALSGNTIYF
many	.	TRBV2	TRBJ2-4	TGTGCCAGCAGCCGTGGGCAACTAGCCAAAAACATTCAGTACTTC	CASSRGQLAKNIQYF
few	.	TRBV20-1	TRBJ2-2	TGCAGTGCTCACACAGTCAACACCGGGGAGCTGTTTTTT	CSAHTVNTGELFF
many	.	TRBV6-1	TRBJ1-2	TGTGCCAGCAGTGAAAGGTGGCAGGCCTATGGCTACACCTTC	CASSERWQAYGYTF
.	.	TRBV20-1	TRBJ1-2	TGCAGTGCTAGTGGCAGGCAAAACTATGGCTACACCTTC	CSASGRQNYGYTF
few	.	TRBV24-1	TRBJ2-2	TGTGCCACCAGTGATAGCCGCGGTCCCAACACCGGGGAGCTGTTTTTT	CATSDSRGPNTGELFF
many	.	TRBV20-1	TRBJ1-1	TGCAGTGCTAGCCCCGTATCCGAAGCTTTCTTT	CSASPVSEAFF
many	TRBD2	TRBV6-5	TRBJ2-5	TGTGCCAGCAGTTACTCGGGAGCGGGAGTCGAAGAGACCCAGTACTTC	CASSYSGAGVEETQYF
.	.	TRBV12-3/TRBV12-4	TRBJ2-2	TGTGCCAGCAGTTTTGGGGCCCGTCGAGACAGGAACACCGGGGAGCTGTTTTTT	CASSFGARRDRNTGELFF
many	TRBD2	TRBV9	TRBJ2-7	TGTGCCAGCAGCGTCGGGGGGGATACCTACGAGCAGTACTTC	CASSVGGDTYEQYF
.	TRBD1	TRBV29-1	TRBJ1-1	TGCAGCACCTCGACAGGGGAACGGAACACTGAAGCTTTCTTT	CSTSTGERNTEAFF
many	.	TRBV5-1	TRBJ2-7	TGCGCCAGCAGGTGGGGGGAGTCCTACGAGCAGTACTTC	CASRWGESYEQYF
.	.	TRBV28	TRBJ1-6	TGTGCCAGCCTAGAGCGCGTCCTTTCACCCCTCCACTTT	CASLERVLSPLHF
many	.	TRBV5-1	TRBJ1-1	TGCGCCAGCAGCCCGAACCCAGGGGTAACTGAAGCTTTCTTT	CASSPNPGVTEAFF
few	.	TRBV20-1	TRBJ2-3	TGCAGTGCTAGAAAAAAACCGGGACACATTGGGGCAGATACGCAGTATTTT	CSARKKPGHIGADTQYF
few	.	TRBV5-1	TRBJ2-6	TGCGCCAGCAGCTTTTTGGGGGCCGGGGCCAACGTCCTGACTTTC	CASSFLGAGANVLTF
many	.	TRBV5-1	TRBJ1-1	TGCGCCAGCAGCACCCGGGACACTGGGGGCACTGAAGCTTTCTTT	CASSTRDTGGTEAFF
many	TRBD1	TRBV12-3/TRBV12-4	TRBJ2-7	TGTGCCAGCAGTTATACAGGGGGATACTACGAGCAGTACTTC	CASSYTGGYYEQYF
.	.	TRBV6-1	TRBJ2-3	TGTGCCAGCAGTTTAGGGGTTGGGGCAGATACGCAGTATTTT	CASSLGVGADTQYF
.	.	TRBV20-1	TRBJ2-7	TGCAGTGCTTGGGACACCCACGAGCAGTACTTC	CSAWDTHEQYF
.	TRBD2	TRBV6-6	TRBJ2-3	TGTGCCAGCAGTTACTCTCCGGGACTAGCGGGGGGGGGGGATACGCAGTATTTT	CASSYSPGLAGGGDTQYF
many	.	TRBV12-3/TRBV12-4	TRBJ2-5	TGTGCCAGCAGTTTAGCCGGGACACCAAAAGGGGCCCAGTACTTC	CASSLAGTPKGAQYF
many	TRBD2	TRBV3-1	TRBJ2-5	TGTGCCAGCAGCCTTCTCACTAGCGGGGGAGGAGAGACCCAGTACTTC	CASSLLTSGGGETQYF
many	.	TRBV18	TRBJ2-7	TGTGCCAGCTCTCCCTTGGGGGACGAGCAGTACTTC	CASSPLGDEQYF
many	.	TRBV7-9	TRBJ1-1	TGTGCCAGCCGTCAGGGGCCCTCGAACACTGAAGCTTTCTTT	CASRQGPSNTEAFF
many	TRBD2	TRBV7-9	TRBJ2-7	TGTGCCAGCAGCCCCCGGGGGGATGGCGAGCAGTACTTC	CASSPRGDGEQYF
few	.	TRBV4-1	TRBJ1-1	TGCGCCAGCAGCCAAGTTGCCGCCGAAGCTTTCTTT	CASSQVAAEAFF
.	.	TRBV7-2	TRBJ1-3	TGTGCCAGCAGCGCAATGCGGGGGCAAGGAAACACCATATATTTT	CASSAMRGQGNTIYF
many	.	TRBV5-1	TRBJ1-5	TGCGCCAGCAGCAGCCAGCGGGACCTAACCAATCAGCCCCAGCATTTT	CASSSQRDLTNQPQHF
few	.	TRBV5-6	TRBJ2-1	TGTGCCAGCAGCTTGGTTGGGGGCGCGAGCTCCTACAATGAGCAGTTCTTC	CASSLVGGASSYNEQFF
few	TRBD2	TRBV7-3	TRBJ2-2	TGTGCCAGCAGCTTAAGTGCTAGCGGGGGCCCGAACACCGGGGAGCTGTTTTTT	CASSLSASGGPNTGELFF
few	.	TRBV20-1	TRBJ2-6	TGCAGTGCTAGAGGGGGAGCTGGGGCCAACGTCCTGACTTTC	CSARGGAGANVLTF
many	.	TRBV6-1	TRBJ1-5	TGTGCCAGCAGCCCCGGTTTGTATAGCAATCAGCCCCAGCATTTT	CASSPGLYSNQPQHF
.	TRBD2	TRBV4-1	TRBJ2-5	TGCGCCAGCAGCCTCCTATTTGGGACTAGCTCCGAGACCCAGTACTTC	CASSLLFGTSSETQYF
many	.	TRBV20-1	TRBJ2-1	TGCAGTGCTAGAGATGGCCGGGGGCCTGTCCTTGAGCAGTTCTTC	CSARDGRGPVLEQFF
many	TRBD1	TRBV15	TRBJ2-5	TGTGCCACCAGCAGACCAGGGGGTGTGAAGACCCAGTACTTC	CATSRPGGVKTQYF
few	TRBD2	TRBV20-1	TRBJ2-1	TGCAGTGCCCCGACTAGCGGGAGGGGGAGTGAGCAGTTCTTC	CSAPTSGRGSEQFF
few	.	TRBV20-1	TRBJ2-2	TGCAGTGCCGGGGAAGGGACGGCCAACCGGCTGTTTTTT	CSAGEGTANRLFF
.	.	TRBV12-3/TRBV12-4	TRBJ2-2	TGTGCCAGCAGTCAGATTGGTAACACCGGGGAGCTGTTTTTT	CASSQIGNTGELFF
.	.	TRBV2	TRBJ2-1	TGTGCCAGCAGATACGCGAGTGAGCAGTTCTTC	CASRYASEQFF
many	TRBD2	TRBV5-1	TRBJ2-5	TGCGCCAGCAGCCCTGGGACTAGCGACGAGACCCAGTACTTC	CASSPGTSDETQYF